Below are 14 T cell receptor beta chains sequenced from a single sample in a study of persistence of HIV-infected CD4 T cells. The libraries were made with immunoSEQ version 4 in survey mode. Libraries were prepared by immunoSEQ multiplex PCR; TCRdb keeps only in-frame clonotypes and omits some of them. Among roughly 64,000 clones listed, more than 70% were seen once. Overlapping HIV-1 Gag 15-mer peptides at 1 ug per peptide per mL were used. Sorted nonresponding memory CD4+ T cells were CD40L-negative, CD69-negative, CD45RO-high. The antigens for these receptors are not known. Source: CD4+ T cells sorted from PBMCs after approximately 20-hour stimulation, taken from a patient who received antiretroviral therapy. These receptors all come from an adult man with HIV who was CMV-seropositive.

This sequence joins TRBV5-6 and TRBJ2-1, with D maybe TRBD1 (5 bases). CDR1 is SGHDT, CDR2 YYEEEE, per germline. V was clipped by 0 bases and J by 7 bases, with 11 bases between them. CDR3 length: 14 amino acids. Here the CDR3 DNA reads TGTGCCAGCAGCTTGGTCAGGGTGGAGAATGAGCAGTTCTTC. It translates to CASSLVRVENEQFF.

The genes are TRBV19 and TRBJ1-5, with 8 bases fitting TRBD1. J lost 5 bases, V lost 4 bases, and 7 bases had no gene match. CDR1 is LNHDA and CDR2 is SQIVND in the germline V gene (reference sequence). The CDR3 runs to 15 residues. The CDR3 reads CASSTGDRNDQPQHF. The CDR3, as DNA: TGTGCCAGTAGTACTGGGGACAGGAATGATCAGCCCCAGCATTTT.

The V gene is TRBV18, the J gene TRBJ1-3; D not certain. V was trimmed by 0 bases and J by 0 bases, leaving 9 bases between them. The CDR3 spans 16 residues. Per the germline V gene, CDR1 is KGHSH and CDR2 is LQKENI. The CDR3 reads CASSPPGRNSGNTIYF. The DNA of the CDR3 is TGTGCCAGCTCACCACCGGGGAGAAACTCTGGAAACACCATATATTTT. The full variable domain, completed using reference TRBV18 and TRBJ1-3, is NAGVMQNPRHLVRRRGQEARLRCSPMKGHSHVYWYRQLPEEGLKFMVYLQKENIIDESGMPKERFSAEFPKEGPSILRIQQVVRGDSAAYFCASSPPGRNSGNTIYFGEGSWLTVV.

This chain joins TRBV5-1 and TRBJ2-6; 7 nucleotides line up with TRBD1. V shed 2 bases and J 0 bases; nucleotides not matched to a gene: 5. Germline V gene lookup returns CDR1 SGHRS and CDR2 YFSETQ. The CDR3 has 17 amino acids. The CDR3 region is CASSFTGQSSGANVLTF. DNA of the CDR3: TGCGCCAGCAGCTTCACGGGACAGAGCTCTGGGGCCAACGTCCTGACTTTC.

This clone showed up just a few times. This chain connects TRBV7-2 to TRBJ2-1; D perhaps matches TRBD2 (6 bases). The CDR3 has 13 amino acids. Germline CDR1 reads SGHTA; CDR2 reads FQGNSA. Trimming pared 1 base from V and 9 bases from J, leaving 10 bases between. CDR3 amino acids: CASSLDGGSEQFF. As DNA, the CDR3 is TGTGCCAGCAGCTTAGATGGGGGGTCTGAGCAGTTCTTC.

In this sample, this clone turned up once. The chain carries TRBV7-2 and TRBJ2-1; 10 bases are shared with TRBD2. Germline V lookup: CDR1 SGHTA, CDR2 FQGNSA. After removal of 2 bases from V and 0 bases from J, the junction contained 4 bases not matched to a gene. The CDR3 length is 17 residues. CDR3 sequence (DNA): TGTGCCAGCAGCTTACAAGCGGGGGGGAGCTCCTACAATGAGCAGTTCTTC. Translated, it gives CASSLQAGGSSYNEQFF.

This sequence joins TRBV6-5 and TRBJ1-2, with 7 bases lining up with TRBD1. There are 13 residues in the CDR3. The V gene end was trimmed by 7 bases and the J gene end by 4 bases; junction bases not matched to a gene: 6. Germline V gene sequence: CDR1 MNHEY, CDR2 SVGAGI. The CDR3 nucleotides are TGTGCCAGCACCCAGGGGGGCGGCTATGGCTACACCTTC. The encoded protein is CASTQGGGYGYTF.

Only a few counts were recorded for this clone. V is TRBV4-1 and J is TRBJ1-4; D uncertain. The CDR3 is 12 residues long. Germline CDR1 reads MGHRA; CDR2 reads YSYEKL. The germline V and J ends were trimmed by 1 base and 9 bases, with 6 bases remaining between them. CDR3 amino acids: CASSQVEKKLFF. The CDR3 nucleotides read TGCGCCAGCAGCCAAGTAGAGAAAAAACTGTTTTTT.

This rearrangement joins TRBV24-1 to TRBJ2-5; D call uncertain. The germline V gene has CDR1 KGHDR and CDR2 SFDVKD. Trimming removed 3 bases at V and 2 bases at J, with 15 bases between. The CDR3 totals 16 residues. The CDR3 bases are TGTGCCACCAGTGATCCCTCTCGGACGGCACAAGAGACCCAGTACTTC. Encoded protein: CATSDPSRTAQETQYF.

The chain is built from TRBV6-5 and TRBJ1-1; 7 positions agree with TRBD1. With V trimmed by 7 bases and J by 5 bases, 7 bases remained unmatched. The germline gives CDR1 MNHEY, CDR2 SVGAGI. The CDR3 extends over 13 amino acids. CDR3 coding DNA: TGTGCCAGCAAGTTAGGGGGCAATACTGAAGCTTTCTTT. Amino acids: CASKLGGNTEAFF.

The chain recombines TRBV7-2 with TRBJ1-4; D might be TRBD1 (5 bases). V was shortened by 0 bases and J by 3 bases, with 11 bases between the two germline ends. The CDR3 extends over 16 amino acids. Germline-derived CDR1 and CDR2 are SGHTA and FQGNSA. CDR3 in amino acids: CASSLARAGSNEKLFF. DNA for the CDR3: TGTGCCAGCAGCTTAGCCAGGGCCGGGTCTAATGAAAAACTGTTTTTT.

CDR3 protein: CASSVSVGGLSTNEKLFF. The CDR3 coding sequence is TGTGCCAGCAGTGTATCGGTCGGCGGCCTTTCAACTAATGAAAAACTGTTTTTT. The chain joins TRBV2 to TRBJ1-4; D call uncertain. Germline CDR1 and CDR2: SNHLY and FYNNEI. With 4 bases removed from V and 0 bases from J, the gap between germline ends came to 18 bases. The CDR3 is 18 residues long.

The chain recombines TRBV18 with TRBJ1-5; D remains ambiguous. The length of the CDR3 is 16 residues. V lost 3 bases, J lost 4 bases, and 16 bases lay in between. Germline values: CDR1 KGHSH, CDR2 LQKENI. For the CDR3, the DNA is TGTGCCAGCTCACCCTCGGAAGGCATCCTAAATCAGCCCCAGCATTTT. It yields the protein CASSPSEGILNQPQHF.

J is TRBJ2-7 and V is TRBV7-9; 11 bases line up with TRBD1. V lost 5 bases to trimming and J lost 4 bases; unmatched junction nucleotides: 7. Germline V gene lookup returns CDR1 SEHNR and CDR2 FQNEAQ (reference sequence). This CDR3 comprises 15 residues. CDR3 sequence: CASSLTGTGGYEQYF. Written as DNA, the CDR3 is TGTGCCAGCAGCCTCACCGGGACAGGGGGGTACGAGCAGTACTTC.